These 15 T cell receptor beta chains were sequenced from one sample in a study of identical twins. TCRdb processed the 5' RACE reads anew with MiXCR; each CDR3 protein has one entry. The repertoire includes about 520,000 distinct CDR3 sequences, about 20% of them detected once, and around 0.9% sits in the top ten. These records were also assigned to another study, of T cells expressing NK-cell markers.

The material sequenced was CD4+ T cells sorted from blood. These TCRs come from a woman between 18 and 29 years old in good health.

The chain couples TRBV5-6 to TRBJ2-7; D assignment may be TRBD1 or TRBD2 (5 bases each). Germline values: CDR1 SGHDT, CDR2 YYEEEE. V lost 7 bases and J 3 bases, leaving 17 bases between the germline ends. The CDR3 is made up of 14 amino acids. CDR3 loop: CASGPGTLYYEQYF. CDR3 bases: TGTGCCAGCGGGCCCGGGACCCTCTACTACGAGCAGTACTTC.

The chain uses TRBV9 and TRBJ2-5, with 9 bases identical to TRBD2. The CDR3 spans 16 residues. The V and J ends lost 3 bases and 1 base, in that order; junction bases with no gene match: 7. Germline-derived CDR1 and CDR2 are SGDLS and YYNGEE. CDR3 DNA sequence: TGTGCCAGCAGCGCCCTTAGCGGGAGATTCCAAGAGACCCAGTACTTC. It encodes CASSALSGRFQETQYF.

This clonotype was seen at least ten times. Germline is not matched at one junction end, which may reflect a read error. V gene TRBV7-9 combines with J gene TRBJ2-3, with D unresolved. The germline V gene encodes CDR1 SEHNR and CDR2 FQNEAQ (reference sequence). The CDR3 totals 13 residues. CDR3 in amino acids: CASSLVGTDTQYF. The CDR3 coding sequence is TGTGCCAGCAGTTTAGTAGGCACAGATACGCAGTATTTT.

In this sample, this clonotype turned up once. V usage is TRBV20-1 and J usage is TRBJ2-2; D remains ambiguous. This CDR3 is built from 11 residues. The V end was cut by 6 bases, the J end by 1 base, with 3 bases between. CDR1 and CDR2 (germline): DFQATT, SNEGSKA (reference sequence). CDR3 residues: CSAQNTGELFF. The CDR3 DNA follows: TGCAGTGCCCAGAACACCGGGGAGCTGTTTTTT.

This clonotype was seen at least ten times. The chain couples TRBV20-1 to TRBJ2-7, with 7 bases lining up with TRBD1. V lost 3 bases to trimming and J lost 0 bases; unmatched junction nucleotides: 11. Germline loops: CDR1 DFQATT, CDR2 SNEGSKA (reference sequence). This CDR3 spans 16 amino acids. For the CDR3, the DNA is TGCAGTGCTAGCGAGATAGGGGGCCCCAGCTCCTACGAGCAGTACTTC. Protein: CSASEIGGPSSYEQYF.

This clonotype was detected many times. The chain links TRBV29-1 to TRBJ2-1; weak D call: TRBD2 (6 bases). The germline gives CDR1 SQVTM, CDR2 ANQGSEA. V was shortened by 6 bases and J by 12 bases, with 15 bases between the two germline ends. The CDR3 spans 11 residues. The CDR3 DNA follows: TGCAGCGTCATAATACTAGCACTGCAGTTCTTC. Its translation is CSVIILALQFF.

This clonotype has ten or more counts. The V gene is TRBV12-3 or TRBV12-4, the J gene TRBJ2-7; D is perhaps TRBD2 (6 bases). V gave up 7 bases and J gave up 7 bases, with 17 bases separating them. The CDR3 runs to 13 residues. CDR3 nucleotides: TGTGCCAGCAACCGGGACTCCTCTCATGAGCAGTACTTC. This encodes CASNRDSSHEQYF.

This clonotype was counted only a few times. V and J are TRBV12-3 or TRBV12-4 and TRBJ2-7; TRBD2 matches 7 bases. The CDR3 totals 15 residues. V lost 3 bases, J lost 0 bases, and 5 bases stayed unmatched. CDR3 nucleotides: TGTGCCAGCAGTTTTACTAGCGCCTACTCCTACGAGCAGTACTTC. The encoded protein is CASSFTSAYSYEQYF.

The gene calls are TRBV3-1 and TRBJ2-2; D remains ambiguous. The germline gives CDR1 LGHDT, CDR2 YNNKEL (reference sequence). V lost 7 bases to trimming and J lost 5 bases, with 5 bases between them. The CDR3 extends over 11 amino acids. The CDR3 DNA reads TGTGCCAGCAACCAGACCGGGGAGCTGTTTTTT. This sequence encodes CASNQTGELFF.

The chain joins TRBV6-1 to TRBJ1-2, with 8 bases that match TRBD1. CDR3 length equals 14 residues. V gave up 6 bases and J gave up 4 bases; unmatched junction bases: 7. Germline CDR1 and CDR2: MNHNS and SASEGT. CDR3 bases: TGTGCCAGCAGCCCTCGACAGGGGAGCTATGGCTACACCTTC. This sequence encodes CASSPRQGSYGYTF.

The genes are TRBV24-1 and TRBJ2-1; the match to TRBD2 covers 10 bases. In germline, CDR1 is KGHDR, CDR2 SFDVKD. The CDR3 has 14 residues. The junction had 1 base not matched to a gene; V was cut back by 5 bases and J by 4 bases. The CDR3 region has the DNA TGTGCCACCAGTGGAGCGGGGGGGTACAATGAGCAGTTCTTC. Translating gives CATSGAGGYNEQFF.

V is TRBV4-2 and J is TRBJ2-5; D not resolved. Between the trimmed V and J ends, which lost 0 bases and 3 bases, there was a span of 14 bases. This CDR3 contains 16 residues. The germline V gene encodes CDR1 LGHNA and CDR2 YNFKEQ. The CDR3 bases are TGTGCCAGCAGCCAAGAAGGAATCGGATTAAAAGAGACCCAGTACTTC. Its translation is CASSQEGIGLKETQYF.

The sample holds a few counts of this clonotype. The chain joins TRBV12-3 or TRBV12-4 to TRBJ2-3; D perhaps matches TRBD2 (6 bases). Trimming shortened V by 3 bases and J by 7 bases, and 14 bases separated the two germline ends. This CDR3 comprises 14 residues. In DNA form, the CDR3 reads TGTGCCAGCAGTTTCTCGGGAGTCCCCAATACGCAGTATTTT. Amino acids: CASSFSGVPNTQYF.

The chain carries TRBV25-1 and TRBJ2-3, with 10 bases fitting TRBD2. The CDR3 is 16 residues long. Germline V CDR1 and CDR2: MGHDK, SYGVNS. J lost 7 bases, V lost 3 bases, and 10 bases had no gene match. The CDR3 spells CASSDQAGGPNYTQYF. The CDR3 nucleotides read TGTGCCAGCAGTGACCAAGCGGGAGGGCCGAATTATACGCAGTATTTT.

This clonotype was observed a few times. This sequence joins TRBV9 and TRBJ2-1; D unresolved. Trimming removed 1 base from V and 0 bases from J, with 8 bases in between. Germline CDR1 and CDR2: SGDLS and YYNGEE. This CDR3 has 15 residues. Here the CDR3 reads CASSVRISSYNEQFF. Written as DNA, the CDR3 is TGTGCCAGCAGCGTAAGGATTAGCTCCTACAATGAGCAGTTCTTC. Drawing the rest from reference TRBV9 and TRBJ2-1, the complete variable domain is DSGVTQTPKHLITATGQRVTLRCSPRSGDLSVYWYQQSLDQGLQFLIQYYNGEERAKGNILERFSAQQFPDLHSELNLSSLELGDSALYFCASSVRISSYNEQFFGPGTRLTVL.